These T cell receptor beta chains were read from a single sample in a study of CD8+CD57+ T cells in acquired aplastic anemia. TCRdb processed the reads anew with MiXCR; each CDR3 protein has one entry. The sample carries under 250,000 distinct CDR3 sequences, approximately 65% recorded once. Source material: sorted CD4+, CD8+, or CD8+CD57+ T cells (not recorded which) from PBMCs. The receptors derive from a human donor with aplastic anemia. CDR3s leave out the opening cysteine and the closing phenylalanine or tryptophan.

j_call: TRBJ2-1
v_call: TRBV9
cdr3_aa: ASSIGTSGGIDEQF

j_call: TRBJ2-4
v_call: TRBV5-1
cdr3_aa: ASSLGSDRAGNIQY

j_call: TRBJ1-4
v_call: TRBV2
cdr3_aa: ASIRDSGEKLF

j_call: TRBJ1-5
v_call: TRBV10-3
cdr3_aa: AISGGQRGNQPQH

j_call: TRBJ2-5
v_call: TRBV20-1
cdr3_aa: SARGDSQETQY

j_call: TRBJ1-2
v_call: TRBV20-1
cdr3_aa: SAILRGLEYYGYT

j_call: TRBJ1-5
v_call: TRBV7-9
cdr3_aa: ASSLGGRGGQPQH

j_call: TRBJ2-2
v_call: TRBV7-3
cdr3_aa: ASSLVQGAVGTGELF

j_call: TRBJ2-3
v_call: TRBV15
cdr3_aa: ATSREGLSTDTQY

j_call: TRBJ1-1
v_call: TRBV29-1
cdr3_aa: SVEGPQGSNTEAF

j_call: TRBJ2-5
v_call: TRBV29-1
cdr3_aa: SVLDRQQETQY

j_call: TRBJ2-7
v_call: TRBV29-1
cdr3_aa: SVGQSSYEQY

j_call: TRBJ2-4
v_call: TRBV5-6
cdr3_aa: ASRLWTGKNIQY

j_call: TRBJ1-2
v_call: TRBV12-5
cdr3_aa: ASVLNYGYT

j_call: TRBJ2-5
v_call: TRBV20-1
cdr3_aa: SARGTGGPETQY

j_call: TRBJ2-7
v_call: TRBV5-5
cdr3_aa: ASTTGVEQY

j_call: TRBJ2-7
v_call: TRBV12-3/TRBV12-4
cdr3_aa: ASRRGLAGPLGEQY

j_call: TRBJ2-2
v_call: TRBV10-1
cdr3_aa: ASSDILVWGTGELF

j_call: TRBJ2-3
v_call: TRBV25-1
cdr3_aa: ASGSLGLAGNTDTQY

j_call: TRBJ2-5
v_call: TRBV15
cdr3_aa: ATSSYTQETQY

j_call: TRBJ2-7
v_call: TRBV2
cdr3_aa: ARGTGFNEQY

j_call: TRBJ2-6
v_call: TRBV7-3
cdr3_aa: ASSSYGANVLT

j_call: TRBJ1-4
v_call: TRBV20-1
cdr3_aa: SAPPLRGEKLF

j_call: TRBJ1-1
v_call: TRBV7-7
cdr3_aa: ASSLRDRGTEAF

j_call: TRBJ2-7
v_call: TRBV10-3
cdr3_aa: AISDRGLAGIYEQY

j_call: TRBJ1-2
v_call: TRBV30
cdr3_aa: AWRFETGDGYT

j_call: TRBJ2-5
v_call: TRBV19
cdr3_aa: ASSTTGVWETQY

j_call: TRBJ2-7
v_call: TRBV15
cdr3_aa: ATSREGGSSYEQY

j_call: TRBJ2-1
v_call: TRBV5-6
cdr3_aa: ASSSFEQF

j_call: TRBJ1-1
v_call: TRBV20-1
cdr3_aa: SAKTAHTEAF

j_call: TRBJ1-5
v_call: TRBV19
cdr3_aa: ASSIRQGGYQPQH

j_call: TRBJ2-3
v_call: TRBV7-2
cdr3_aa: ASSTGTGVTQY

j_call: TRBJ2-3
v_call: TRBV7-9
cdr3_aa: ASTDRDHTDTQY

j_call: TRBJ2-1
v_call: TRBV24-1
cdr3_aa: ATSGAGGPGNEQF

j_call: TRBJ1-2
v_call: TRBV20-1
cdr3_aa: SARDSLSGCT

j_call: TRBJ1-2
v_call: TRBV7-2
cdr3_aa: ASSLDRTRGYT

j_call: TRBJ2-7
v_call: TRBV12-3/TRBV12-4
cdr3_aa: ASSQKLRNGGQY

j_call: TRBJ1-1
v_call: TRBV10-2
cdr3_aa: ASRYRQATPPREAF

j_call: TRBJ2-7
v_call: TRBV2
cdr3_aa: ASSEAREGEQY

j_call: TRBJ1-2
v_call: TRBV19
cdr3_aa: ASSIGSGYT

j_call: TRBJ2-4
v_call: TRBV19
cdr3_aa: ATVADRVNIQY

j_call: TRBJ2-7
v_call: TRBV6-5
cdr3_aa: ASRLQDAGLEQY

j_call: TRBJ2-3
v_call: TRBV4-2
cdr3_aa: ASSQDRGGSTDTQY

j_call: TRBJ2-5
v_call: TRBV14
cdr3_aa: ASSQVGQGPETTQH

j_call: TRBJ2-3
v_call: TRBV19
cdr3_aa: ASSILWTSGGSTDTQY

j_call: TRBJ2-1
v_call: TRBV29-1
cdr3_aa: SAGPHNEQF

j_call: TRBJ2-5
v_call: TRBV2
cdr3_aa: ASSEAPGTQY

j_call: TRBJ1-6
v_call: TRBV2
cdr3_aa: ASSFQAGGFSPLH

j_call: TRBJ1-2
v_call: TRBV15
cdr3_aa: ATSRALEGDYGYT

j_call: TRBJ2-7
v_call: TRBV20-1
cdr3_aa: SATGTGHSYEQY